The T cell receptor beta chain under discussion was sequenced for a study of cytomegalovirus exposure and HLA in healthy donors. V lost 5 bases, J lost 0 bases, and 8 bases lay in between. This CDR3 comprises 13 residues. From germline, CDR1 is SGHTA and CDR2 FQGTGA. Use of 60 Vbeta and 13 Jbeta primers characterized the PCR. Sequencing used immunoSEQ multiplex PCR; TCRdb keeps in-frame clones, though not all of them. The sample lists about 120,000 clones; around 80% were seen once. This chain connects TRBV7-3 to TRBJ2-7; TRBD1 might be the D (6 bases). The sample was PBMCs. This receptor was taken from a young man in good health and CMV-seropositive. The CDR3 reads CASSRTDSYEQYF. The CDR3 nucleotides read TGTGCCAGCAGCCGGACAGACTCCTACGAGCAGTACTTC.